The entry below gives a single T cell receptor beta chain sequence along with its context. This clonotype was counted at least ten times. It has no known antigen specificity. Nothing much larger sits one base from this clone, and base qualities are not available. The entry originates in a study of blood T cells in healthy people across ages (dated by TCRdb to about 2015). For the wider study: Template switching captured roughly one uniquely barcoded TCR beta cDNA molecule per two T cells in model experiments. The study measured age-related changes in TCR beta repertoire diversity using deep sequencing normalized with unique cDNA molecular identifiers. Donors were grouped into four age groups: young (average approximately 15 years), middle-aged (roughly 40), aged (around 60) and long-lived (about 82). To avoid experimental bias, donors of different ages were randomly spread across the sequencing lanes. Two additional independent replicas of 1 million unique cDNA reads from the same blood draw were analyzed for two donors (one aged 18 to 30 and one aged 80 or older). Study-wide findings and limitations: The long-lived group showed more naive CD4+ T cells, fewer expanded clones and increased TCR diversity than the aged group, suggesting age selection. Donor CMV infection status was unknown, potentially confounding age-related changes in expanded clonotypes. Observed TCR beta diversity correlated strongly with the percentage of naive T cells measured by flow cytometry. Conclusive comparison of naive and antigen-experienced compartments was prevented by the profiling of bulk unsorted PBMCs. Observed TCR beta diversity per million T cells fell roughly linearly with age, and a significant reduction was already apparent by age around 40. Total diversity estimates from one million sequenced T cells were considered lower bounds and underestimates.

Systemically healthy Caucasian individuals from Russia, about 38 in total and aged roughly 6 to 100 years, were included as donors. Each donor gave 9 to 10 milliliters of peripheral blood, collected into EDTA-treated Vacutainer tubes. Ficoll-Paque density-gradient centrifugation was used to isolate PBMCs, with at least 6.5 million per sample. Trizol reagent was used to extract total RNA from the PBMCs, yielding at least 6 micrograms per sample. For every donor, an aliquot of PBMCs went through flow cytometry to measure the percentages of naive CD45RAhigh/CD27high T cells. The CDR3, cysteine through phenylalanine, is 13 amino acids long. Only the CDR3 DNA stays, 39 bases, in frame from base 1. V loses 3 bases at its end and J loses 2 bases; junction bases beyond the gene matches: 4. CDR1 and CDR2 were assigned from the germline V gene (reference sequence) as DFQATT and SNEGSKA. Libraries were prepared through 5' RACE. TCRdb lists the instrument as Illumina HiSeq 2500. A second PCR of about 6 to 11 cycles was run with a J-beta primer mix and a sample-barcoded 5' primer. A template-switch 5' adaptor carrying 12 random nucleotides introduced a unique molecular identifier onto each TCR beta cDNA molecule. At least 2.5 million CDR3-containing paired-end reads were obtained from each sample. The Mint cDNA synthesis kit, primed by a TRBC-specific oligonucleotide, was used to synthesize first-strand cDNA from all RNA. Following uracil-DNA glycosylase treatment, all cDNA underwent a first 18-cycle PCR with the universal primers M1SS and BC2_uni_R. Processing in the source paper ran as follows. Each sample was normalized by randomly selecting 1 million high-quality reads, each carrying a distinct molecular identifier. Instead of being binned into consensus sequences, reads that shared molecular identifiers were thrown out. MiTCR, run with a Q25 quality threshold and the strictest error-elimination algorithm, handled CDR3 identification, clonotype clustering and error correction. A nonparametric unseen species model using Euler transformation provided a lower-bound estimate of total TCR beta diversity. The public reads were run again by TCRdb, first through fastp at Q25 and then through MiXCR, and only productive beta chains were kept. Each CDR3 protein appears once, grouped with its most common genes and DNA. The V and J calls and clone size come from TCRdb's table, not from the authors' own analysis. Here the sample has about 690,000 distinct CDR3 sequences; around 41% occur a single time. Together, the top ten hold about 30% of the sample.

Material: blood. The clonotype originates from a man older than 75 in good health. The chain was built from TRBV20-1 and TRBJ2-7; TRBD1 aligns with 7 central bases. The CDR3 in this case is CSASTGAAYEQYF. The nucleotide sequence reads as follows: TGCAGTGCTAGCACAGGGGCCGCCTACGAGCAGTACTTC.